Below, one TCR beta chain is given with its context. Its antigen is currently unknown. The sample originates from a study of cytomegalovirus exposure and HLA in healthy donors. Germline V gene sequence: CDR1 SGHRS, CDR2 YFSETQ. V shed 3 bases, J shed 3 bases, and the junction held 8 bases outside the gene matches. The CDR3 spans 15 residues. Primers for the PCR totalled 60 Vbeta and 13 Jbeta. Libraries were prepared by immunoSEQ multiplex PCR; TCRdb keeps only in-frame clonotypes and omits some of them. Of 150,000 or so clones listed, about four fifths are singletons. Findings of the study overall: Follow-up analysis found HLA locus-dependent TCR association rates, highest for DRB1 and lowest for HLA-C. There were some public TCRs occurring in many donors, but most TCR sequences were rare. Cytomegalovirus status was reportedly diagnosed by the classifier with high specificity and sensitivity. Most TCR beta V segments were productive about 87% or about 30% of the time in an earlier analysis.

The sample was PBMCs. The clonotype comes from a man aged 18 to 29 in good health and CMV-seronegative. The chain couples TRBV5-1 to TRBJ1-1; 7 positions match TRBD1. CDR3: CASSSQQGPYTEAFF. CDR3 DNA: TGCGCCAGCAGCTCTCAACAGGGGCCTTACACTGAAGCTTTCTTT. Supplemented by reference TRBV5-1 and TRBJ1-1, the full variable domain reads KAGVTQTPRYLIKTRGQQVTLSCSPISGHRSVSWYQQTPGQGLQFLFEYFSETQRNKGNFPGRFSGRQFSNSRSEMNVSTLELGDSALYLCASSSQQGPYTEAFFGQGTRLTVV.